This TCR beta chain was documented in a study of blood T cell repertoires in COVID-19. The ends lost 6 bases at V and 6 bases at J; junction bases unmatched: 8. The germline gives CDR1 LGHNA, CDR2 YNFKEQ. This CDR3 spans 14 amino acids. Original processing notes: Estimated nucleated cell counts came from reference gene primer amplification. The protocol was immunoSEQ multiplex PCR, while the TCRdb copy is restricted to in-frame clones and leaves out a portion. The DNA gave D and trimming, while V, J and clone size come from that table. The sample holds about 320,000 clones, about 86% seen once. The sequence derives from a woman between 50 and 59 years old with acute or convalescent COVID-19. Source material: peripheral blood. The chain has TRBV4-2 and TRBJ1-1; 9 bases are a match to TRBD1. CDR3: CASSSGTGYPEAFF. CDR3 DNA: TGTGCCAGCAGTTCCGGGACAGGGTACCCTGAAGCTTTCTTT.